The clone carrying this T cell receptor (beta chain) was observed a single time. This sample was included in a study of blood T cell repertoires in COVID-19. Background on the study: PBMCs, B-cell-depleted T cells, or T cells provided the cDNA or gDNA that made up the material.

Enrollees, about 18 to 89 years old, lived in fewer than 25 US areas. Each recovered donor of Cohort 3 presented with two negative PCRs, clearance, or symptom resolution. V gave up 2 bases and J gave up 2 bases, with 13 bases separating them. The CDR3 has 16 amino acids. Sequencing used immunoSEQ multiplex PCR; TCRdb keeps in-frame clones, though not all of them. The sample shows around 330,000 clones, 89% of them seen only once. What was sequenced was PBMCs or T cells enriched from blood (not recorded which). The gene calls are TRBV23-1 and TRBJ2-1; D possibly corresponds to TRBD1 (6 bases). TRBV23-1 is an ORF, with its function uncertain. The sequence derives from a man aged 60-69 years who had recovered from COVID-19. DNA for the CDR3: TGCGCCAGCAGTCAAAGGCCAGGGGAACCCTACAATGAGCAGTTCTTC. Translating it yields CASSQRPGEPYNEQFF.